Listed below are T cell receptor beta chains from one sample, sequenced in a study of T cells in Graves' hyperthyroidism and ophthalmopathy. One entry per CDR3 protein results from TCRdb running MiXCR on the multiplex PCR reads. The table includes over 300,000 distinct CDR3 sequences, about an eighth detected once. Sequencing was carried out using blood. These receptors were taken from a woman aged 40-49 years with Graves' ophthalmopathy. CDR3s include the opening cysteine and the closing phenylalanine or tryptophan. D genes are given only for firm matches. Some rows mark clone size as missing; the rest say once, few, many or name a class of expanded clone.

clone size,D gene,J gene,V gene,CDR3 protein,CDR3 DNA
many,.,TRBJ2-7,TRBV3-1,CASSQAKGEQYF,TGTGCCAGCAGCCAAGCGAAGGGGGAGCAGTACTTC
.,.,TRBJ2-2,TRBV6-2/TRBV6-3,CASRTLANTGELFF,TGTGCCAGCCGGACGTTAGCGAACACCGGGGAGCTGTTTTTT
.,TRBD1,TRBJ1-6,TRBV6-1,CASRTGVSPLHF,TGTGCCAGCAGGACAGGGGTCTCACCCCTCCACTTT
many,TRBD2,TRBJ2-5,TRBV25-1,CASSEFGTTEETQYF,TGTGCCAGCAGTGAATTTGGGACTACTGAAGAGACCCAGTACTTC
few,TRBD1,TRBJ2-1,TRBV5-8,CASSYWTGPYNEQFF,TGTGCCAGCAGCTATTGGACAGGGCCCTACAATGAGCAGTTCTTC
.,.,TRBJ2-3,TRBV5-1,CASSPSTNTDTQYF,TGCGCCAGCAGTCCCTCGACTAACACAGATACGCAGTATTTT
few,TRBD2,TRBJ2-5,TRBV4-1,CASSQGVTSGGTSQETQYF,TGCGCCAGCAGCCAAGGTGTGACTAGCGGGGGGACCTCCCAAGAGACCCAGTACTTC
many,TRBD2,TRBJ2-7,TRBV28,CASSPSGGRPGLAGKSSYEQYF,TGTGCCAGCAGCCCCTCTGGGGGCAGACCGGGACTAGCGGGTAAAAGCTCCTACGAGCAGTACTTC
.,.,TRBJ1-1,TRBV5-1,CASSNGQKNTEAFF,TGCGCCAGCAGCAATGGACAGAAGAACACTGAAGCTTTCTTT
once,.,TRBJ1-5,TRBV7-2,CASSPDRLAGTGEPQHF,TGTGCCAGCAGCCCCGATAGACTAGCGGGGACCGGGGAGCCCCAGCATTTT
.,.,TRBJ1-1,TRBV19,CASSRNGRLFAFF,TGTGCCAGTAGTCGTAACGGCCGCTTGTTTGCTTTCTTT
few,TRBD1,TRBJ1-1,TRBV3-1,CASSQDLRGRTHTEAFF,TGTGCCAGCAGCCAAGATCTTAGGGGGCGCACGCACACTGAAGCTTTCTTT
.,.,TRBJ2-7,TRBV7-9,CASSRGAGEPPWQYF,TGTGCCAGCAGCCGGGGGGCGGGGGAGCCCCCTTGGCAGTACTTC
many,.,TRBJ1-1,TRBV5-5,CASSFDGGSNTEAFF,TGTGCCAGCAGCTTCGACGGGGGTAGTAACACTGAAGCTTTCTTT
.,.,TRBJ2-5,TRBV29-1,CSVEDSPQQETQYF,TGCAGCGTTGAAGATAGCCCTCAACAAGAGACCCAGTACTTC
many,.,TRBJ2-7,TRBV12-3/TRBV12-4,CASSFQVVEQYF,TGTGCCAGCAGTTTTCAAGTGGTCGAGCAGTACTTC
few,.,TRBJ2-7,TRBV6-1,CASRGGEGSYEQYF,TGTGCCAGCAGGGGGGGAGAGGGGAGCTACGAGCAGTACTTC
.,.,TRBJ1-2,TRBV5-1,CASSLDSAVGYTF,TGCGCCAGCAGCTTGGATTCCGCCGTAGGCTACACCTTC